The 32 T cell receptor beta chains in this list originate from one sample, sequenced in a study of blood T cell repertoires in COVID-19. Here immunoSEQ multiplex PCR was the method, and the copy in TCRdb shows in-frame clones only, minus some. The sample gives under 200,000 clones, 65% to 90% of which show up once; approximately 1.4% is in the top ten. Sequencing was done on a sample of peripheral blood. The receptor set was obtained from a human donor in a cohort sampled during active COVID-19.

This clone was picked up one time. The chain employs TRBV29-1 and TRBJ1-5; TRBD1 matches at 7 bases. The CDR3 has 14 residues. CDR1 and CDR2 (germline): SQVTM, ANQGSEA. The trim removed 6 bases at V and 2 bases at J, leaving 7 bases unmatched. The chain's CDR3 is CSVAGQDGNQPQHF. CDR3 nucleotide sequence: TGCAGCGTCGCCGGACAGGACGGCAATCAGCCCCAGCATTTT.

The CDR3 loop reads CASSHSFRQGANEQFF. DNA of the CDR3: TGCGCCAGCAGCCACTCTTTTAGGCAGGGGGCTAATGAGCAGTTCTTC. This chain connects TRBV4-3 to TRBJ2-1; 8 bases are shared with TRBD1. Germline CDR1 is LGHNA and CDR2 is YSLEER. The V gene end was trimmed by 3 bases and the J gene end by 7 bases; junction bases not matched to a gene: 11. This CDR3 is 16 amino acids long.

The chain has TRBV3-1 (or the pseudogene TRBV3-2) and TRBJ1-2; D uncertain. Germline CDR1 is LGHDT and CDR2 is YNNKEL (reference sequence). V lost 8 bases to trimming and J lost 4 bases, with 11 bases between them. The CDR3 spans 12 residues. The DNA of the CDR3 is TGTGCCAGCGGCGCACAGACCTATGGCTACACCTTC. Its translation: CASGAQTYGYTF.

The chain has TRBV14 and TRBJ1-5; the D is unclear. Trimming pared 2 bases from V and 6 bases from J, leaving 8 bases between. The V gene's germline CDR1 is SGHDN and CDR2 FVKESK. This CDR3 is 13 amino acids long. The CDR3 is CASSQQDGQPQHF. CDR3 sequence (DNA): TGTGCCAGCAGCCAACAGGATGGTCAGCCCCAGCATTTT. The whole variable domain, filled in from reference TRBV14 and TRBJ1-5, reads EAGVTQFPSHSVIEKGQTVTLRCDPISGHDNLYWYRRVMGKEIKFLLHFVKESKQDESGMPNNRFLAERTGGTYSTLKVQPAELEDSGVYFCASSQQDGQPQHFGDGTRLSIL.

This rearrangement joins TRBV19 to TRBJ1-1; D might be TRBD1 (6 bases). The CDR3 is 14 residues long. CDR1 is LNHDA, CDR2 SQIVND, per germline (reference sequence). Trimming cost V 10 bases and J 1 base, with 16 bases left between them. CDR3 sequence: CATKEDSQNTEAFF. In DNA form, the CDR3 reads TGTGCCACTAAAGAGGACAGTCAGAACACTGAAGCTTTCTTT.

V usage is TRBV6-1 and J usage is TRBJ2-6; TRBD2 matches at 7 bases. This CDR3 contains 16 residues. Per germline, CDR1 MNHNS and CDR2 SASEGT. Trimming cost V 1 base and J 2 bases; bases outside gene matches: 2. DNA for the CDR3: TGTGCCAGCAGTGAAGTTCGGGGGGCTGGGGCCAACGTCCTGACTTTC. Translating it yields CASSEVRGAGANVLTF.

The V call is TRBV28, the J call TRBJ1-2; TRBD1 agrees at 7 bases. Germline V lookup: CDR1 MDHEN, CDR2 SYDVKM. With V trimmed by 10 bases and J by 5 bases, 13 bases remained unmatched. The CDR3 runs to 14 residues. The CDR3: CATPPGGKGYGYTF. The CDR3 region has the DNA TGTGCCACTCCCCCAGGGGGGAAGGGGTATGGCTACACCTTC.

This clone was picked up a small number of times. The CDR3 DNA reads TGTGCCACCAGCAGAGATCGGGGGGCGGGGGCAGCTACGCAGTATTTT. It is translated as CATSRDRGAGAATQYF. The J gene is TRBJ2-3, the V gene TRBV15, with D perhaps matching TRBD2 (7 bases). CDR3 length: 16 amino acids. From germline, CDR1 is LNHNV and CDR2 YYDKDF (reference sequence). Trimming shortened V by 0 bases and J by 8 bases, and 18 bases separated the two germline ends. Looking up the rest from reference TRBV15 and TRBJ2-3 gives the full variable domain: DAMVIQNPRYQVTQFGKPVTLSCSQTLNHNVMYWYQQKSSQAPKLLFHYYDKDFNNEADTPDNFQSRRPNTSFCFLDIRSPGLGDTAMYLCATSRDRGAGAATQYFGPGTRLTVL.

The gene calls are TRBV24-1 and TRBJ2-2; D is possibly TRBD1 (5 bases). There are 18 residues in the CDR3. V was clipped by 0 bases and J by 2 bases, with 15 bases between them. Looked up from germline, CDR1 is KGHDR and CDR2 is SFDVKD. CDR3: CATSDLYRPFPNTGELFF. CDR3 DNA sequence: TGTGCCACCAGTGATTTGTACAGGCCATTCCCCAACACCGGGGAGCTGTTTTTT.

The chain links TRBV7-2 to TRBJ1-6, with D unclear. The CDR3 consists of 16 residues. CDR1 SGHTA and CDR2 FQGNSA come from the germline V gene. V lost 2 bases and J 7 bases, leaving 15 bases between the germline ends. As DNA, the CDR3 is TGTGCCAGCAGCTTAAACTCTCCGGGCGGGAATTCACCCCTCCACTTT. Translation: CASSLNSPGGNSPLHF.

The chain uses TRBV5-1 and TRBJ1-3, with a tentative D call TRBD1 (6 bases). Deletions cut 0 bases from V and 2 bases from J, with 6 bases between. The CDR3 spans 14 residues. Germline values: CDR1 SGHRS, CDR2 YFSETQ. CDR3 in amino acids: CASSLDRAGNTIYF. The CDR3 DNA reads TGCGCCAGCAGCTTGGACAGGGCTGGAAACACCATATATTTT.

The rearrangement links TRBV4-3 to TRBJ2-6; possibly TRBD1 for D (5 bases). The length of the CDR3 is 17 residues. Trimming shortened V by 5 bases and J by 2 bases, and 16 bases separated the two germline ends. Germline loops: CDR1 LGHNA, CDR2 YSLEER. CDR3 region: CASSDSIAGPGANVLTF. CDR3 DNA sequence: TGCGCCAGCAGCGATAGTATTGCAGGGCCTGGGGCCAACGTCCTGACTTTC.

V gene TRBV7-3 combines with J gene TRBJ2-5, with TRBD1 matching over 7 bases. CDR3 length: 15 amino acids. Germline values: CDR1 SGHTA, CDR2 FQGTGA. Trimming cost V 1 base and J 4 bases; bases outside gene matches: 6. CDR3 amino acids: CASSLRTGTGETQYF. The CDR3, as DNA: TGTGCCAGCAGCTTAAGGACAGGAACAGGAGAGACCCAGTACTTC.

The chain uses TRBV7-2 and TRBJ1-4, with 8 bases fitting TRBD1. The CDR3 is 15 residues long. Losses at the gene ends were 4 bases for V and 7 bases for J; bases not matched to a gene: 8. Germline V lookup: CDR1 SGHTA, CDR2 FQGNSA. The CDR3 sequence: CASSYGAGGGEKLFF. The CDR3 coding sequence is TGTGCCAGCAGCTACGGTGCAGGGGGCGGTGAAAAACTGTTTTTT. Complete variable domain (other parts from reference TRBV7-2 and TRBJ1-4): GAGVSQSPSNKVTEKGKDVELRCDPISGHTALYWYRQSLGQGLEFLIYFQGNSAPDKSGLPSDRFSAERTGGSVSTLTIQRTQQEDSAVYLCASSYGAGGGEKLFFGSGTQLSVL.

The chain joins TRBV5-1 to TRBJ2-7, with D possibly matching TRBD1 (6 bases). The CDR3 is 12 residues long. Trimming took off 7 bases at V and 2 bases at J, with 10 bases between the two ends. Germline V lookup: CDR1 SGHRS, CDR2 YFSETQ. CDR3 sequence: CASRTVTYEQYF. The CDR3 DNA reads as TGCGCCAGCCGGACAGTGACCTACGAGCAGTACTTC. Filled out from reference TRBV5-1 and TRBJ2-7, the complete variable domain reads KAGVTQTPRYLIKTRGQQVTLSCSPISGHRSVSWYQQTPGQGLQFLFEYFSETQRNKGNFPGRFSGRQFSNSRSEMNVSTLELGDSALYLCASRTVTYEQYFGPGTRLTVT.

The chain links TRBV7-9 to TRBJ2-7, with a tentative D call TRBD1 (5 bases). The CDR3 covers 14 residues. Germline assignment: CDR1 SEHNR and CDR2 FQNEAQ (reference sequence). V dropped 6 bases and J dropped 2 bases, with 14 bases sitting between them. The CDR3 DNA is TGTGCCAGCAGTTCCACCGACAGTACCTACGAGCAGTACTTC. Its protein is CASSSTDSTYEQYF.

The chain combines TRBV19 with TRBJ2-7, with D maybe TRBD2 (6 bases). The CDR3 spans 15 residues. The V gene's germline CDR1 is LNHDA and CDR2 SQIVND (reference sequence). V was clipped by 6 bases and J by 3 bases, with 18 bases between them. The DNA for the CDR3 is TGTGCCAGTAGGGAACGGCGGGAAAAAAACTACGAGCAGTACTTC. Its translation is CASRERREKNYEQYF.

The J gene is TRBJ1-2, the V gene TRBV27; 8 positions match TRBD1. The CDR3 contains 13 residues. The trim removed 2 bases at V and 7 bases at J, leaving 3 bases unmatched. Per germline, CDR1 MNHEY and CDR2 SMNVEV (reference sequence). The CDR3 here is CASSLTTGVGYTF. The CDR3 DNA reads as TGTGCCAGCAGTTTAACGACAGGGGTTGGCTACACCTTC.

The chain carries TRBV9 and TRBJ2-1, with 8 bases lining up with TRBD2. Germline V gives CDR1 SGDLS, CDR2 YYNGEE. V dropped 3 bases and J dropped 8; count of bases not matched to a gene: 13. The CDR3 runs to 16 residues. The CDR3 spells CASSGSGRGAFDEQFF. In DNA form, the CDR3 reads TGTGCCAGCAGCGGATCAGGGCGGGGGGCGTTTGATGAGCAGTTCTTC.

The V gene is TRBV5-1, the J gene TRBJ1-1; 8 bases line up with TRBD1. V dropped 3 bases and J dropped 1; count of bases not matched to a gene: 5. This CDR3 spans 15 amino acids. The germline V gene has CDR1 SGHRS and CDR2 YFSETQ. The CDR3 protein is CASSSTGGRNTEAFF. CDR3 bases: TGCGCCAGCAGCTCCACAGGGGGGCGGAACACTGAAGCTTTCTTT.

This chain connects TRBV9 to TRBJ1-1; possible D gene TRBD1, 5 bases. Trimming shortened V by 7 bases and J by 5 bases, and 9 bases separated the two germline ends. Germline assignment: CDR1 SGDLS and CDR2 YYNGEE. CDR3 length: 11 residues. CDR3 loop: CASGRGTEAFF. DNA of the CDR3: TGTGCCAGCGGAAGGGGAACTGAAGCTTTCTTT.

This clone was seen a single time. The J gene is TRBJ1-5, the V gene TRBV19; D is undetermined. This CDR3 spans 15 amino acids. Trimming took 3 bases from V and 6 from J, leaving 15 bases between them. Germline V gene lookup returns CDR1 LNHDA and CDR2 SQIVND (reference sequence). The CDR3 sequence is CASSMGGRAGQPQHF. CDR3 nucleotide sequence: TGTGCCAGTAGTATGGGTGGGAGGGCTGGTCAGCCCCAGCATTTT.

V and J are TRBV28 and TRBJ2-7; 13 bases match TRBD2. The CDR3 consists of 14 residues. Germline V CDR1 and CDR2: MDHEN, SYDVKM. Trimming at V came to 10 bases and at J to 4 bases, leaving 7 bases not matched to a gene. CDR3 nucleotides: TGTGCCACTGAAAGACTAGCGGGAGGATACGAGCAGTACTTC. The encoded protein is CATERLAGGYEQYF. Supplemented by reference TRBV28 and TRBJ2-7, the full variable domain reads DVKVTQSSRYLVKRTGEKVFLECVQDMDHENMFWYRQDPGLGLRLIYFSYDVKMKEKGDIPEGYSVSREKKERFSLILESASTNQTSMYLCATERLAGGYEQYFGPGTRLTVT.

The chain carries TRBV27 and TRBJ2-7, with 10 bases aligning to TRBD2. From germline, CDR1 is MNHEY and CDR2 SMNVEV (reference sequence). The V gene end was trimmed by 3 bases and the J gene end by 4 bases; junction bases not matched to a gene: 9. There are 16 residues in the CDR3. CDR3: CASSFRVAGGTYEQYF. The CDR3 DNA follows: TGTGCCAGCAGTTTTCGGGTAGCGGGAGGTACTTACGAGCAGTACTTC.

The chain has TRBV5-1 and TRBJ2-3; 8 positions agree with TRBD2. J lost 2 bases, V lost 0 bases, and 8 bases had no gene match. This CDR3 comprises 17 residues. Looked up from germline, CDR1 is SGHRS and CDR2 is YFSETQ. For the CDR3, the DNA is TGCGCCAGCAGCTTGGCCGGGGTGCGGGGGGACACAGATACGCAGTATTTT. It translates to CASSLAGVRGDTDTQYF.

The chain uses TRBV6-5 and TRBJ1-2, with 7 bases that match TRBD1. The J segment lost 8 bases and the V segment lost 6 bases, leaving 18 bases of the junction unmatched. Germline CDR1 is MNHEY and CDR2 is SVGAGI. The CDR3 runs 16 residues. The DNA of the CDR3 is TGTGCCAGCAGCTACCAACCGGGACAGAGTATTTTCGGCTACACCTTC. Encoded protein: CASSYQPGQSIFGYTF.

The chain joins TRBV5-5 to TRBJ2-7; 7 bases map to TRBD1. CDR3 size: 14 residues. Unmatched junction bases numbered 1, after V lost 1 base and J lost 0 bases. Germline values: CDR1 SGHKS, CDR2 YYEKEE (reference sequence). The CDR3 nucleotides are TGTGCCAGCAGCTTGACAGGGGCCTCCTACGAGCAGTACTTC. As protein: CASSLTGASYEQYF.

The chain uses TRBV28 and TRBJ2-7; TRBD1 matches 9 bases. V lost 6 bases and J lost 7; bases outside the gene matches: 13. Looked up from germline, CDR1 is MDHEN and CDR2 is SYDVKM. The length of the CDR3 is 15 residues. In DNA form, the CDR3 reads TGTGCCAGCAGGTTTACAGGGGGCGCCTTGGTTGAGCAGTACTTC. Its translation is CASRFTGGALVEQYF.

The chain uses TRBV18 and TRBJ1-5; no firm D call. V gave up 5 bases and J gave up 3 bases, with 5 bases separating them. This CDR3 has 12 amino acids. The V gene's germline CDR1 is KGHSH and CDR2 LQKENI. This CDR3 reads CASSYNNQPQHF. Written as DNA, the CDR3 is TGTGCCAGCTCATACAACAATCAGCCCCAGCATTTT.

The gene calls are TRBV15 and TRBJ1-5, with 9 positions matching TRBD1. The V gene end was trimmed by 2 bases and the J gene end by 1 base; junction bases not matched to a gene: 6. This CDR3 contains 17 residues. From germline, CDR1 is LNHNV and CDR2 YYDKDF (reference sequence). The CDR3 reads CATSRRTGGLSNQPQHF. CDR3 bases: TGTGCCACCAGCAGACGTACAGGGGGCTTGAGCAATCAGCCCCAGCATTTT.

This sequence joins TRBV4-2 and TRBJ1-3, with D perhaps TRBD1 (6 bases). V shed 4 bases and J shed 2 bases, with 15 bases lying between them. CDR3 length equals 16 residues. Per germline, CDR1 LGHNA and CDR2 YNFKEQ. This CDR3 is CASSLNREITGNTIYF. CDR3 bases: TGTGCCAGCAGCCTCAACAGGGAAATAACTGGAAACACCATATATTTT.

DNA of the CDR3: TGTGCCAGCAGTTCTAGCGGGGCCAGCTCCTACAATGAGCAGTTCTTC. This sequence encodes CASSSSGASSYNEQFF. The gene calls are TRBV6-2 or TRBV6-3 and TRBJ2-1; 9 bases line up with TRBD2. This CDR3 is 16 amino acids long. Unmatched junction bases numbered 4, after V lost 4 bases and J lost 0 bases. Germline V lookup: CDR1 MNHEY, CDR2 SVGEGT.